Listed here is a single T cell receptor beta chain. A 5'RACE template-switching step, the method used to make TCR cDNA, added a universal primer site and UMIs. Via MiXCR, TCRdb re-called the 5' RACE reads, giving one row per CDR3 protein. The sample contains some 49,000 distinct CDR3 sequences, just under 6.5% of which appear only once. This specimen belongs to a study of T cells after yellow fever vaccination. CDR1 SQVTM and CDR2 ANQGSEA come from the germline V gene. The CDR3 is 15 residues long. V shed 5 bases, J shed 7 bases, and the junction held 12 bases outside the gene matches. The J gene is TRBJ2-3, the V gene TRBV29-1; 10 nucleotides match TRBD2. The TCR sequence derives from a man aged 30 to 39 who received the YFV17D yellow fever vaccine. This specimen was PBMCs, either bulk or a sorted T-cell subset (CD4+, CD8+, memory, or dextramer-sorted; not recorded which), taken 45 days after the yellow fever booster vaccination. Here the CDR3 reads CSVPRASGSANTQYF. The CDR3 region has the DNA TGCAGCGTTCCCCGGGCTAGCGGGAGTGCCAATACGCAGTATTTT.